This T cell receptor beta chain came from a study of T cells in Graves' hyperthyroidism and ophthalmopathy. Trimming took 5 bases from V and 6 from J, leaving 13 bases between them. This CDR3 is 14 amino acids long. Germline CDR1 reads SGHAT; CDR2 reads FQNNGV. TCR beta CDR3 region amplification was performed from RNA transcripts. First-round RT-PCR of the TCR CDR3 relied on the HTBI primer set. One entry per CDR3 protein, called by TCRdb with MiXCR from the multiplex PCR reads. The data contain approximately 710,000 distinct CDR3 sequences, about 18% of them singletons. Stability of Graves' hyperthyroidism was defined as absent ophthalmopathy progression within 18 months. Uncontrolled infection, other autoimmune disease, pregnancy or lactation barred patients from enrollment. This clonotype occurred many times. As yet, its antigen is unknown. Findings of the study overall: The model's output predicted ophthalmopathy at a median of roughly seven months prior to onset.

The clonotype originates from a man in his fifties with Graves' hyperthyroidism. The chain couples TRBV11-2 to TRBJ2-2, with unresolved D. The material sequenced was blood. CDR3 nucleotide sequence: TGTGCCAGCAGCCCCCGGCTGGACCCCGGGGAGCTGTTTTTT. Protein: CASSPRLDPGELFF.